This T cell receptor beta chain was captured in a study of tumour-infiltrating T cells in Burkitt lymphoma (dated by TCRdb to 2019 to 2021). Turning to the overall study: TCR repertoire data were correlated with clinical outcome; productive clonality predicted overall and progression-free survival, independent of established prognosticators including age at diagnosis.

The method was the immunoSEQ multiplex PCR assay. This is the immuneACCESS table as TCRdb keeps it, with only in-frame sequences that have V and J called. A part of the clones is gone; compared with another copy, unresolved V genes explain less than half, and the rest is unexplained. The sample table contains 7,700 or so clones; only one count was recorded for 73% of them. The ten largest clonotypes hold roughly 40% of the sample. V and J are truncated by 8 bases and 4 bases respectively, leaving an intervening sequence of 17 bases. From the germline V gene, CDR1 is SNHLY and CDR2 is FYNNEI. Its CDR3 holds 15 amino acids, cysteine through phenylalanine. The CDR3 DNA has 45 bases and is translated from base 1. To note about this clone: Its antigen remains undetermined. It has no much larger one-base neighbor in the sample; base qualities were not kept.

The sequence was collected from a human donor with diffuse large B-cell lymphoma. Rearrangement joined TRBV2 to TRBJ2-2; the best D guess is TRBD2, with 7 bases matching. Source material: tumor tissue. The CDR3 region: CASQEGGTGTGELFF. In nucleotide form, the sequence is TGTGCCAGCCAAGAGGGGGGGACGGGCACCGGGGAGCTGTTTTTT.